This T cell receptor (beta chain) is from a study of cytomegalovirus exposure and HLA in healthy donors. Study conclusions and caveats: The listing of roughly 160 TCR beta chains classed them as cytomegalovirus-associated.

In regard to this clone: Its specificity is unknown.

Trimming cost V 5 bases and J 1 base, with 19 bases left between them. The CDR3 contains 17 residues. Germline V gene data show CDR1 as SGHVS and CDR2 as FQNEAQ. With 60 Vbeta and 13 Jbeta primers, the PCR was carried out. This table comes from immunoSEQ multiplex PCR, and its TCRdb copy is limited to in-frame clones, with some not included. The sample lists tens of thousands of clones; about 89% were seen once. The sample comprised PBMCs. This clonotype was obtained from a man aged 30 to 45 in good health and CMV-seropositive. The rearrangement links TRBV7-8 to TRBJ2-3; no definite D call. The CDR3 sequence: CASSQTEVAWRTDTQYF. CDR3 sequence (DNA): TGTGCCAGCAGCCAGACTGAGGTGGCCTGGCGCACAGATACGCAGTATTTT.